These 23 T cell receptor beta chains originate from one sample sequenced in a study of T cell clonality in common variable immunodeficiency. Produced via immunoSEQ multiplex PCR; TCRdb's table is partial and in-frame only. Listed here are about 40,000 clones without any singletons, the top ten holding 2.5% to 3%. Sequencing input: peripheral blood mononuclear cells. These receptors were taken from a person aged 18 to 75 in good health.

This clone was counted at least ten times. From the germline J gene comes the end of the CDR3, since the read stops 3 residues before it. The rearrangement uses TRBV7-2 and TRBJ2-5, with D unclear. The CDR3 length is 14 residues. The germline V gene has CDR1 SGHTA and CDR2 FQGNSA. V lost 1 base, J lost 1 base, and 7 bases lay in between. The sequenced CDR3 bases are TGTGCCAGCAGCTTAGTGTCTTCCCAAGAGACC. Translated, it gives CASSLVSSQET. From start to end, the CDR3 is CASSLVSSQETQYF.

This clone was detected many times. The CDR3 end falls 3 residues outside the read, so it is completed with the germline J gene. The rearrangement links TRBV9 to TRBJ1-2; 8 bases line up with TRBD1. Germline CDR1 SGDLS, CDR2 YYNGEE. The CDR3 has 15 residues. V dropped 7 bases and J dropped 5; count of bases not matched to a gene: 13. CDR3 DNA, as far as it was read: TGTGCCAGCGGCGCCCCCCAGGGGGCGCGGTATGGC. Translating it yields CASGAPQGARYG. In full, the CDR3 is CASGAPQGARYGYTF.

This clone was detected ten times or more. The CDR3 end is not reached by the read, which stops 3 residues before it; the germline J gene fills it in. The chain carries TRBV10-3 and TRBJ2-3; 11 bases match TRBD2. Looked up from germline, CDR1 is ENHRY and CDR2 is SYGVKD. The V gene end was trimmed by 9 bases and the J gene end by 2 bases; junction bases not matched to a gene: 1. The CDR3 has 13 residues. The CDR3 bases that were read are TGTGCCATGGGACTAGCGGTCACAGATACG. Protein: CAMGLAVTDT. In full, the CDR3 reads CAMGLAVTDTQYF.

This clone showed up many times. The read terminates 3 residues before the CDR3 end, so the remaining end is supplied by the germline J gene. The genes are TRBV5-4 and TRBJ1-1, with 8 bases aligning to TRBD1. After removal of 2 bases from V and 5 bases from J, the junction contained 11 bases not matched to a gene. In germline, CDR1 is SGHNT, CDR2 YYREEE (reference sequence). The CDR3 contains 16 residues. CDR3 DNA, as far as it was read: TGTGCCAGCAGCTTCGGTACCGGGACAGGTAAGACTGAA. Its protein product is CASSFGTGTGKTE. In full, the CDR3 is CASSFGTGTGKTEAFF.

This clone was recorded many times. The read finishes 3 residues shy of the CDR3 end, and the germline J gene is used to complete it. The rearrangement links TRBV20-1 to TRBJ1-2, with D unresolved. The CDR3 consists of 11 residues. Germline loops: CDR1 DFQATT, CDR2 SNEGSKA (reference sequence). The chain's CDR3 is CSASFLGGYTF. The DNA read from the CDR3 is TGCAGTGCTAGCTTCCTCGGGGGC.

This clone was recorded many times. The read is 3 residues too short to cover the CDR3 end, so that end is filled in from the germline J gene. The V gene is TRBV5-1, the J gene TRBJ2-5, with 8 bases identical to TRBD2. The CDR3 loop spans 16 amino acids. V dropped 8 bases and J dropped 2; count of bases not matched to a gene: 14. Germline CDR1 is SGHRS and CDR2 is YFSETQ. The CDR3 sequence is CASSPGGGRRQETQYF. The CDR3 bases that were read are TGCGCCAGTAGCCCCGGGGGGGGGCGGAGGCAAGAGACC.

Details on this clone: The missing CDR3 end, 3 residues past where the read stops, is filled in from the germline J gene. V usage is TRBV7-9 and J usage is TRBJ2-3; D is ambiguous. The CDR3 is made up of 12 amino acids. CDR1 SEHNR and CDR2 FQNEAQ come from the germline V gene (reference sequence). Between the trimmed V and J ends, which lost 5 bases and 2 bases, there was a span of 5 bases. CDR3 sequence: CASSQDTDTQYF. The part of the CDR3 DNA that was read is TGTGCCAGCAGCCAGGACACAGATACG.

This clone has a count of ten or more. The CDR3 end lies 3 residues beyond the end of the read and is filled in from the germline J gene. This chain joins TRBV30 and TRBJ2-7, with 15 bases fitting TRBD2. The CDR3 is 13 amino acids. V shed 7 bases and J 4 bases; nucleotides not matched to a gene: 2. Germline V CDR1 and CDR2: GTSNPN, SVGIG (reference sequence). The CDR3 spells CASGTSGGYEQYF. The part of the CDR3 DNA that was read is TGTGCCTCCGGGACTAGCGGGGGGTACGAG.

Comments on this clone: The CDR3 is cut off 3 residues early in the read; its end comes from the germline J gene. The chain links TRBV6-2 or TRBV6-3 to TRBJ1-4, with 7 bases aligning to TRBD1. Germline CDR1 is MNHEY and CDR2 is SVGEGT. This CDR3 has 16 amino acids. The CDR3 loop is CASSSRGRSHNSPLFF. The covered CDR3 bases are TGTGCCAGCAGTTCAAGGGGGCGCTCCCATAATTCACCA.

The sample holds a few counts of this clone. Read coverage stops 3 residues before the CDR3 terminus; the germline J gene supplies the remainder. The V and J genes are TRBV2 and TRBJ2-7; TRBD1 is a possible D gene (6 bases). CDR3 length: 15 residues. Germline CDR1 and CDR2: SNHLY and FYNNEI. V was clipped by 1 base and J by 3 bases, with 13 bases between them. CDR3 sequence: CASSEGQAFLYEQYF. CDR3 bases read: TGTGCCAGCAGTGAAGGACAGGCTTTCCTCTACGAG.

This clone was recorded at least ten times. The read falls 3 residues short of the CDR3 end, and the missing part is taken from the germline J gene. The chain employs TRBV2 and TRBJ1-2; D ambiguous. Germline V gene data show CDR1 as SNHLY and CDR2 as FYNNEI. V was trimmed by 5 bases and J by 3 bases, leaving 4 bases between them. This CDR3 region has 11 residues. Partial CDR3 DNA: TGTGCCAGCAGTTCCGACTATGGC. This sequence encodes CASSSDYG. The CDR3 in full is CASSSDYGYTF.

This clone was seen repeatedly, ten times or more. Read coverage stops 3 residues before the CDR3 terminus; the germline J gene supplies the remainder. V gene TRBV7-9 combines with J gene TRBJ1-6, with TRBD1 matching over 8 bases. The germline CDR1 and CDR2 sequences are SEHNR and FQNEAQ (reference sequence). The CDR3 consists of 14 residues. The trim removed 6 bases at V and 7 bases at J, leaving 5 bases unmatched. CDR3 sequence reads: CASSRTGWNSPLHF. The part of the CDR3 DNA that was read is TGTGCCAGCAGTCGGACAGGGTGGAATTCACCC.

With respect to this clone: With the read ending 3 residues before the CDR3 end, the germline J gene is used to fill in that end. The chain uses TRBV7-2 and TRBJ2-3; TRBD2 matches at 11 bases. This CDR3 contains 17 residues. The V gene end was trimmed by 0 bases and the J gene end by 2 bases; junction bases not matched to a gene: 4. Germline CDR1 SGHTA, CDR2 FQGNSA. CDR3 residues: CASSLATSGSPTDTQYF. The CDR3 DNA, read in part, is TGTGCCAGCAGCTTAGCAACTAGCGGGAGCCCCACAGATACG.

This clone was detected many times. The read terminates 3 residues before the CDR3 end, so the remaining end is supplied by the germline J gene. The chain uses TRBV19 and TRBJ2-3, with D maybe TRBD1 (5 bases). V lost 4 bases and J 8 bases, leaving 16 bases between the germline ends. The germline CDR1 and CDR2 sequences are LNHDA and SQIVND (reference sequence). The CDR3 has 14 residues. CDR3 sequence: CASSKEKGLPTQYF. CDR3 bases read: TGTGCCAGTAGTAAGGAGAAGGGGCTCCCTACG.

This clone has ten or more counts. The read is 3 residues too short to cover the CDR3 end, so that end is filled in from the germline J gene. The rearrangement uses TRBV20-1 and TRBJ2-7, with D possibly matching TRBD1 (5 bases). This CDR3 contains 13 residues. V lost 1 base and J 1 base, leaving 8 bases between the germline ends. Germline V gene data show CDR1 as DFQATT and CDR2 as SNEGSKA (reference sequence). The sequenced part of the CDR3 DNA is TGCAGTGCTAGAGGACAGCTTTCCTACGAG. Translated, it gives CSARGQLSYE. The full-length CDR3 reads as CSARGQLSYEQYF.

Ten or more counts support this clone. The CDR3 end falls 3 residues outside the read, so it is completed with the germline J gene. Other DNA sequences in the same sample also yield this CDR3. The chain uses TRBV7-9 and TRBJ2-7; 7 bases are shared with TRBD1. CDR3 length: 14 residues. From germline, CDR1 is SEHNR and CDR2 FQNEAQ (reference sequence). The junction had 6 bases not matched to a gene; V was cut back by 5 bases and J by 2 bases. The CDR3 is CASSANRGTYEQYF. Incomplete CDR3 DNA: TGTGCCAGCAGCGCAAACAGGGGAACCTACGAG.

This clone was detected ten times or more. Here the CDR3 reads CASSYDRDYGYTF. CDR3 DNA (partial): TGTGCCAGCAGTTACGACAGGGACTATGGC. The gene calls are TRBV6-2 or TRBV6-3 and TRBJ1-2; 7 bases agree with TRBD1. The missing CDR3 end, 3 residues past where the read stops, is filled in from the germline J gene. The CDR3 extends over 13 amino acids. CDR1 MNHEY and CDR2 SVGEGT come from the germline V gene. Trimming at V came to 2 bases and at J to 3 bases, leaving 0 bases not matched to a gene.

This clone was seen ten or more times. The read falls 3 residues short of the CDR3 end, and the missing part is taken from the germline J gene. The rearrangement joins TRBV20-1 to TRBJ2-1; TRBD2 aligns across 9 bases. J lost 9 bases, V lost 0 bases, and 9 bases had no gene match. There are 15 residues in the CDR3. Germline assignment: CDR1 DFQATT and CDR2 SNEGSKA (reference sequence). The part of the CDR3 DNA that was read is TGCAGTGCTAGAGATCTTGGGCGGGGGGGCGGTGAG. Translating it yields CSARDLGRGGGE. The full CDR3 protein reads CSARDLGRGGGEQFF.

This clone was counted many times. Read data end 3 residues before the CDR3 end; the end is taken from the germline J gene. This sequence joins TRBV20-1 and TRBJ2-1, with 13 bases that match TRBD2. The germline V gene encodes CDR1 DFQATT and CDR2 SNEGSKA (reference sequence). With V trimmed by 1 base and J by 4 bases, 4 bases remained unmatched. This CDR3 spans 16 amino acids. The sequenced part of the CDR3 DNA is TGCAGTGCTAGAGGGACTAGCGGGAGACTATACAATGAG. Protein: CSARGTSGRLYNE. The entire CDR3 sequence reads CSARGTSGRLYNEQFF.

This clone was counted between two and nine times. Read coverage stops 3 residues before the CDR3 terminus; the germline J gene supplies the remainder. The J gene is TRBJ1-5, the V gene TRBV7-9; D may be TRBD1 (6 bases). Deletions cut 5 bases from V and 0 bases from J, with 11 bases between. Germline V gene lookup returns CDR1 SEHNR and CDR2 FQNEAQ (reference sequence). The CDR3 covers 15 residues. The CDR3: CASSTDSYSNQPQHF. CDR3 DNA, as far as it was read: TGTGCCAGCAGCACGGACAGCTATAGCAATCAGCCC. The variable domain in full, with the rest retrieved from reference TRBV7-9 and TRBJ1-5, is DTGVSQNPRHKITKRGQNVTFRCDPISEHNRLYWYRQTLGQGPEFLTYFQNEAQLEKSRLLSDRFSAERPKGSFSTLEIQRTEQGDSAMYLCASSTDSYSNQPQHFGDGTRLSIL.

The CDR3 here is CASSEAMTSLYEQYF. CDR3 DNA, as far as it was read: TGTGCCAGCAGTGAAGCTATGACTTCCCTCTACGAG. The V and J genes are TRBV2 and TRBJ2-7; D unclear. The CDR3 end falls 3 residues outside the read, so it is completed with the germline J gene. This CDR3 spans 15 amino acids. V lost 0 bases, J lost 3 bases, and 12 bases lay in between. Germline V gives CDR1 SNHLY, CDR2 FYNNEI.

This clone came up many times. The chain's CDR3 is CASSPGGHYEQYF. The DNA read from the CDR3 is TGTGCCAGCTCACCAGGGGGCCACTACGAG. The rearrangement joins TRBV18 to TRBJ2-7, with TRBD1 as a possible D gene (6 bases). The sequence runs out 3 residues before the end of the CDR3; the remainder is reconstructed from the germline J gene. The V end lost 2 bases, the J end lost 3 bases, and 8 bases lay between the germline ends. Germline V lookup: CDR1 KGHSH, CDR2 LQKENI. The CDR3 runs to 13 residues.

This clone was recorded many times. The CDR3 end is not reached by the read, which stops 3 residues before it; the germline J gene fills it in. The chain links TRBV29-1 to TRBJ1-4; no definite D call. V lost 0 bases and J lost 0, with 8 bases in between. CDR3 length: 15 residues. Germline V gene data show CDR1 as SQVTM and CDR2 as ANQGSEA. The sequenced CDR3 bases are TGCAGCGTTGAAGATCCGGGGTCAACTAATGAAAAA. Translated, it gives CSVEDPGSTNEK. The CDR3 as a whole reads CSVEDPGSTNEKLFF.